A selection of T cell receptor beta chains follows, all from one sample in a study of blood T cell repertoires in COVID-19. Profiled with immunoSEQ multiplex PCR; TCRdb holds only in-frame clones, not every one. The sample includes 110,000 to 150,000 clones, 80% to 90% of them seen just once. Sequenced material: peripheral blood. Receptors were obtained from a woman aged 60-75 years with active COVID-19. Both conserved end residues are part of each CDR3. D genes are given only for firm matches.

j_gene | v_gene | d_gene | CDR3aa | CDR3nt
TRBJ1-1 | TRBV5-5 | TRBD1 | CASSLSRQGGTEAFF | TGTGCCAGCAGCTTGAGTAGACAGGGTGGGACTGAAGCTTTCTTT
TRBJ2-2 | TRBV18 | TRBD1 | CASSLDRGRTGELFF | TGTGCCAGCTCCCTAGACAGGGGGCGCACCGGGGAGCTGTTTTTT
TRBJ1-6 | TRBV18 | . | CASSMTVDNSPLHF | TGTGCCAGCTCAATGACAGTAGATAATTCACCCCTCCACTTT
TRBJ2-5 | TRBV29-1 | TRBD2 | CSVERWTSGQETQYF | TGCAGCGTTGAACGGTGGACTAGCGGCCAAGAGACCCAGTACTTC
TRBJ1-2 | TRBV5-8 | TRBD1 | CASSLDRGYGYTF | TGTGCCAGCAGCTTGGACAGGGGATATGGCTACACCTTC
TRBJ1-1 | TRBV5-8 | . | CASSLRRAEAFF | TGTGCCAGCAGCTTGAGGAGGGCGGAAGCTTTCTTT
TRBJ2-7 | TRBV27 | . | CASSSPGQWPYEQYF | TGTGCCAGCAGTTCCCCGGGACAATGGCCCTACGAGCAGTACTTC
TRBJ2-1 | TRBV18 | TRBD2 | CASSPGLAGITYNEQFF | TGTGCCAGCTCACCCGGACTAGCGGGAATAACCTACAATGAGCAGTTCTTC
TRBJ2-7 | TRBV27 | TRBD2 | CASSLYPPGSGSYEQYF | TGTGCCAGCAGTTTATATCCCCCGGGTAGCGGGAGTTACGAGCAGTACTTC
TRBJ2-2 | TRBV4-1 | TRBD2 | CASSQGGLAGLTGELFF | TGCGCCAGCAGCCAAGGCGGACTAGCGGGACTCACCGGGGAGCTGTTTTTT
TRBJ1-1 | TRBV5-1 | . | CASSIRGWNTEAFF | TGCGCCAGCAGCATCAGGGGTTGGAACACTGAAGCTTTCTTT
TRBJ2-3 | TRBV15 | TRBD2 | CATQGLATDTQYF | TGTGCCACGCAAGGACTAGCCACAGATACGCAGTATTTT
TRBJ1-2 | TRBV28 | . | CASSSSTGKDYGYTF | TGTGCCAGCAGCTCCTCAACGGGGAAGGACTATGGCTACACCTTC
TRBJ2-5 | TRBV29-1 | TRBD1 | CSVEVTGAGRPQYF | TGCAGCGTTGAAGTGACAGGGGCCGGTAGGCCCCAGTACTTC
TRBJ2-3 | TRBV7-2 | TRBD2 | CASSFRPPGLAGGTDTQYF | TGTGCCAGCAGCTTTAGACCTCCAGGACTAGCGGGAGGCACAGATACGCAGTATTTT